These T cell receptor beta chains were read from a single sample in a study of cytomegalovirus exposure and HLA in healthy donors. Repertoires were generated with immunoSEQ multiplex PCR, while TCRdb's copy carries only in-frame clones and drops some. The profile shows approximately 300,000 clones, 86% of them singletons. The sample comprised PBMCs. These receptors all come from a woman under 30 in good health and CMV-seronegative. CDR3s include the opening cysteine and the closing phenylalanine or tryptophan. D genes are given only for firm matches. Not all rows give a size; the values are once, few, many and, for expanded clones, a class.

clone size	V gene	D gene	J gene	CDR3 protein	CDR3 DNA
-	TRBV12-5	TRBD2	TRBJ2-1	CASGFGLAANEQFF	TGTGCTAGTGGTTTTGGACTAGCGGCTAATGAGCAGTTCTTC
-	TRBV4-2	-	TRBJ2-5	CASSQPYQETQYF	TGTGCCAGCAGCCAACCGTACCAAGAGACCCAGTACTTC
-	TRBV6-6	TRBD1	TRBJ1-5	CASSYGTGGFNQPQHF	TGTGCCAGCAGTTACGGGACAGGGGGCTTCAATCAGCCCCAGCATTTT
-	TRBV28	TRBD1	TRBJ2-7	CASTTGGIIYEQYF	TGTGCCAGCACCACAGGGGGCATCATTTACGAGCAGTACTTC
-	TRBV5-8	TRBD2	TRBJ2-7	CVSSLEVGRALHF	TGTGTCAGCAGCTTGGAGGTCGGGAGGGCCCTGCACTTC
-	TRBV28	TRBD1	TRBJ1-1	CASSTYTGAATEAFF	TGTGCCAGCAGTACCTACACAGGGGCGGCCACTGAAGCTTTCTTT
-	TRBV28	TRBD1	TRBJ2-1	CASSYTGQGVGNEQFF	TGTGCCAGCAGTTATACGGGACAGGGGGTGGGCAATGAGCAGTTCTTC
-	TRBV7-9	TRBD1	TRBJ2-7	CASSSGTGRHEQYF	TGTGCCAGCAGCTCAGGGACAGGGCGACACGAGCAGTACTTC
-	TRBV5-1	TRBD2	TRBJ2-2	CASRAASGTNTGELFF	TGCGCCAGCAGGGCTGCTAGCGGGACGAACACCGGGGAGCTGTTTTTT
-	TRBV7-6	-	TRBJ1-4	CASSLEVLEATNEKLFF	TGTGCCAGCAGCTTAGAGGTCTTAGAGGCAACTAATGAAAAACTGTTTTTT
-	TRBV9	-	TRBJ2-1	CASSVAGSEYNEQFF	TGTGCCAGCAGCGTAGCCGGGAGCGAATACAATGAGCAGTTCTTC
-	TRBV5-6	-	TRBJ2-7	CASSHPDIGEQYF	TGTGCCAGCAGCCACCCGGACATCGGCGAGCAGTACTTC
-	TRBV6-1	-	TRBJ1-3	CASSVDRMPSGNTIYF	TGTGCCAGCAGTGTCGACAGGATGCCCTCTGGAAACACCATATATTTT
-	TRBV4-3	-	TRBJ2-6	CASRNNGANVLTF	TGCGCCAGCAGGAACAATGGGGCCAACGTCCTGACTTTC
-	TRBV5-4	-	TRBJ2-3	CASSLARSTQGDTQYF	TGTGCCAGCAGCTTGGCGCGGAGTACCCAGGGAGATACGCAGTATTTT
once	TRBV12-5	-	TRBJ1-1	CASGLDPGTEAFF	TGTGCTAGTGGCTTGGACCCGGGGACTGAAGCTTTCTTT
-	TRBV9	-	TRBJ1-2	CASSVHDLRRDGYTF	TGTGCCAGCAGCGTACACGACCTGCGGAGGGATGGCTACACCTTC
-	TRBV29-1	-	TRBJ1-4	CSVVAGFNEKLFF	TGCAGCGTTGTGGCAGGCTTTAATGAAAAACTGTTTTTT
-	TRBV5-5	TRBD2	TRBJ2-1	CASSQGDGRAGNEQFF	TGCGCCAGCAGCCAAGGAGACGGGAGGGCTGGGAATGAGCAGTTCTTC
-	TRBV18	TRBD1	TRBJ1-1	CASSQRPVDRENTEAFF	TGTGCCAGCTCCCAGCGCCCGGTGGACAGGGAGAACACTGAAGCTTTCTTT
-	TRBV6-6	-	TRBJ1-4	CASSTAPPNEKLFF	TGTGCCAGCAGTACAGCCCCTCCTAATGAAAAACTGTTTTTT
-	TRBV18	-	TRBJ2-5	CASSPPGQASSQYF	TGTGCCAGCTCACCACCCGGCCAAGCGAGTTCCCAGTACTTC
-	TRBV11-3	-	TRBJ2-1	CASSPGRDEQFF	TGTGCCAGCAGCCCCGGGAGAGATGAGCAGTTCTTC
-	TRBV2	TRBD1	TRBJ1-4	CASRPGQSNEKLFF	TGTGCCAGCAGGCCGGGACAGTCGAATGAAAAACTGTTTTTT
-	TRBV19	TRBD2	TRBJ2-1	CASSITAGGYEDRDEQFF	TGTGCCAGTAGTATAACAGCGGGAGGATATGAGGATCGTGATGAGCAGTTCTTC
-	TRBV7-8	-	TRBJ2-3	CASSVLADTQYF	TGTGCCAGCAGCGTACTAGCAGATACGCAGTATTTT
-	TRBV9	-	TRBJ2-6	CASSVRSGGANVLTF	TGTGCCAGCAGCGTGAGGTCGGGAGGGGCCAACGTCCTGACTTTC
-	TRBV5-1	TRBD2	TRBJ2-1	CASSLEVSGNNEQFF	TGCGCCAGCAGCTTGGAGGTTAGCGGGAACAATGAGCAGTTCTTC
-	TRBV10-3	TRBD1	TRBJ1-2	CAISPLGTANGYTF	TGTGCCATCAGTCCCCTCGGGACAGCGAATGGCTACACCTTC
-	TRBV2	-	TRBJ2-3	CASSGRGADTQYF	TGTGCCAGCAGTGGTAGGGGCGCAGATACGCAGTATTTT
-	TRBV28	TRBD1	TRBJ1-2	CASSTRQGGYGYTF	TGTGCCAGCAGCACTAGACAGGGTGGCTATGGCTACACCTTC
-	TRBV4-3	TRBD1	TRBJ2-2	CASSQLQGTNTGELFF	TGCGCCAGCAGCCAGCTACAGGGGACGAACACCGGGGAGCTGTTTTTT
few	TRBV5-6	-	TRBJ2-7	CASHREGYEQYF	TGTGCCAGCCACAGGGAAGGGTACGAGCAGTACTTC
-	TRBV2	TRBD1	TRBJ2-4	CASNLQGIRNIQYF	TGTGCCAGCAACCTACAGGGGATCAGAAACATTCAGTACTTC
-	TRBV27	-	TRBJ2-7	CASSLAGNEQYF	TGTGCCAGCAGTTTAGCGGGGAACGAGCAGTACTTC
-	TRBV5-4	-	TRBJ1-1	CASSLGQASSEAFF	TGTGCCAGCAGCTTGGGACAGGCCTCATCCGAAGCTTTCTTT
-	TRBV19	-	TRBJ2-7	CASSIEGLLRGEQYF	TGTGCCAGTAGTATAGAGGGCCTTCTCCGGGGCGAGCAGTACTTC
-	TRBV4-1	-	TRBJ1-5	CASSLGNREQPQHF	TGCGCCAGCAGCCTAGGCAACAGGGAACAGCCCCAGCATTTT
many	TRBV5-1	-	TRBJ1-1	CASSLGPGGTEAFF	TGCGCCAGCAGCTTGGGCCCGGGGGGCACTGAAGCTTTCTTT
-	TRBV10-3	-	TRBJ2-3	CAISDRVTTDTQYF	TGTGCCATCAGTGACAGGGTGACCACAGATACGCAGTATTTT
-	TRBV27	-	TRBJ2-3	CASSLNGYGDTQYF	TGTGCCAGCAGTTTAAACGGGTATGGGGATACGCAGTATTTT
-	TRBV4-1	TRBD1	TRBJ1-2	CASSQVGGPYGYGYTF	TGCGCCAGCAGCCAAGTAGGGGGCCCCTATGGCTATGGCTACACCTTC
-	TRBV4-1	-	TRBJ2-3	CASSQAGARKTDTQYF	TGCGCCAGCAGCCAAGCAGGGGCGAGGAAGACAGATACGCAGTATTTT
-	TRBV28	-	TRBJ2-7	CASSRVRQPLEQYF	TGTGCCAGCAGCCGGGTCAGACAGCCTTTGGAGCAGTACTTC
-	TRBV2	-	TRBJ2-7	CASSGQPYEQYF	TGTGCCAGCAGTGGACAGCCCTACGAGCAGTACTTC
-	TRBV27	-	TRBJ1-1	CASSLHSRNTEAFF	TGTGCCAGCAGTCTCCATAGTCGGAACACTGAAGCTTTCTTT
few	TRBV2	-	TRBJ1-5	CASILISGQPQHF	TGTGCCAGCATCCTGATCTCCGGTCAGCCCCAGCATTTT
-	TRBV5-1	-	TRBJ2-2	CASSLIGTGNTGELFF	TGCGCCAGCAGCCTGATTGGGACTGGGAACACCGGGGAGCTGTTTTTT
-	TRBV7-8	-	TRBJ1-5	CASSHGANNQPQHF	TGTGCCAGCAGCCATGGGGCCAACAATCAGCCCCAGCATTTT
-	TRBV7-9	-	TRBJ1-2	CASSLDSNYGYTF	TGTGCCAGCAGCTTAGACAGTAACTATGGCTACACCTTC
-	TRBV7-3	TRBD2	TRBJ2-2	CASSLTGASGSRSTGELFF	TGTGCCAGCAGCTTAACGGGGGCTAGCGGGAGTAGGAGCACCGGGGAGCTGTTTTTT
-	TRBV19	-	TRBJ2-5	CASKQFGMATQETQYF	TGTGCCAGCAAACAGTTCGGGATGGCAACCCAAGAGACCCAGTACTTC
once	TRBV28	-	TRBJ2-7	CASSRLMGAYEQYF	TGTGCCAGCAGTCGACTAATGGGGGCATACGAGCAGTACTTC
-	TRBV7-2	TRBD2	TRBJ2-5	CASTDNGGRVTQYF	TGTGCCAGCACCGACAATGGCGGGAGGGTTACCCAGTACTTC
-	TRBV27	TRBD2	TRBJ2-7	CASKTSGTYEQYF	TGTGCCAGCAAGACTAGCGGGACCTACGAGCAGTACTTC
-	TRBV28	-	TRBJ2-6	CASSSGGRRSSGANVLTF	TGTGCCAGCAGCTCCGGCGGCAGAAGGAGCTCTGGGGCCAACGTCCTGACTTTC
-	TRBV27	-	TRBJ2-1	CASSFPGVEQFF	TGTGCCAGCAGTTTCCCCGGGGTCGAGCAGTTCTTC